This T cell receptor beta chain was found in a study of T cells after yellow fever vaccination. Template-switching 5'RACE yielded the TCR cDNA; a universal primer site and UMIs were added in the process. TCRdb used MiXCR to reprocess the 5' RACE reads, holding one entry per CDR3 protein. The data hold under 150,000 distinct CDR3 sequences, with 7.7% observed a single time. Germline values: CDR1 MNHEY, CDR2 SVGEGT. After removal of 2 bases from V and 1 base from J, the junction contained 2 bases not matched to a gene. The CDR3 length is 15 residues. This clonotype came up many times. The gene calls are TRBV6-2 or TRBV6-3 and TRBJ2-7; 10 bases fit TRBD2. The clonotype was recovered from a man between 25 and 39 years old who received the YFV17D yellow fever vaccine. Here the sequenced sample was CD4+ T cells sorted from PBMCs, taken 5 days after the yellow fever booster vaccination. CDR3 in amino acids: CASSYRTSGSYEQYF. The CDR3 nucleotides read TGTGCCAGCAGTTACCGGACTAGCGGTTCCTACGAGCAGTACTTC.